This T cell receptor (beta chain) is from a study of CD8 T cells in ankylosing spondylitis. Study findings and constraints: Characteristic, it appeared, of ankylosing spondylitis blood was a TCR beta motif of fewer than 10 highly homologous variants.

With respect to this clonotype: Its target is not known.

Molecular-barcoded quantitative 5'-RACE produced these TCR beta libraries. TCRdb processed the 5' RACE reads anew with MiXCR; each CDR3 protein has one entry. The table has under 300,000 distinct CDR3 sequences, roughly 10% seen once. V lost 5 bases and J lost 10; bases outside the gene matches: 4. This CDR3 region has 12 residues. Germline V gene lookup returns CDR1 SNHLY and CDR2 FYNNEI. The sequenced material came from blood, either unsorted or a sorted T cell fraction (not recorded which). The clonotype was recovered from a male donor with ankylosing spondylitis or in good health (not recorded which). This sequence joins TRBV2 and TRBJ2-1, with 8 positions matching TRBD1. The CDR3 spells CASSFRQGEQFF. In DNA form, the CDR3 reads TGTGCCAGCAGTTTTAGACAGGGGGAGCAGTTCTTC.